This T cell receptor (beta chain) emerged from a study of T cell changes during pregnancy in multiple sclerosis. Profiling relied on immunoSEQ multiplex PCR, and the TCRdb table lists in-frame clones only, not all of them. The sample carries about 32,000 clones, about nine tenths recorded once. Germline V gene data show CDR1 as SEHNR and CDR2 as FQNEAQ (reference sequence). CDR3 length equals 13 residues. Trimming cost V 5 bases and J 8 bases, with 15 bases left between them. This sequence was found in a female donor with multiple sclerosis, enrolled in a pregnancy study. This specimen was CD8+ T cells from peripheral blood mononuclear cells, taken in the third trimester of pregnancy. V and J are TRBV7-9 and TRBJ1-2; no firm D call. Here the CDR3 DNA reads TGTGCCAGCAGCCCACAGCTAACGGGGGGCTACACCTTC. Its translation is CASSPQLTGGYTF.